What follows are 24 T cell receptor beta chains derived from one specimen sequenced in a study of human T cells and chemical hapten exposure. The time point denotes: pre-sensitization, week 0. The treatment is: therapeutic diphenylcyclopropenone sensitization with weekly scalp DPC. TCRdb re-derived calls from the RACE reads in MiXCR, one entry per CDR3 protein. The sample records approximately 370,000 distinct CDR3 sequences, 5.5% being singletons. This specimen was whole blood, taken in connection with sensitization to the hapten diphenylcyclopropenone (DPC). The receptors originated from a woman between 18 and 29 years old with alopecia areata. Some clones in this sample may be carry-over from other donors' samples.

As DNA, the CDR3 is TGCAGTGCTAGAGATCGCACCGGGGAGATAGATACGCAGTATTTT. Its protein product is CSARDRTGEIDTQYF. The rearrangement uses TRBV20-1 and TRBJ2-3; possibly TRBD2 for D (5 bases). Trimming shortened V by 0 bases and J by 5 bases, and 15 bases separated the two germline ends. CDR3 size: 15 residues. Germline-derived CDR1 and CDR2 are DFQATT and SNEGSKA (reference sequence).

Ten or more counts support this clonotype. This sequence joins TRBV4-3 and TRBJ2-5, with 9 bases aligning to TRBD1. Germline lookup yields CDR1 LGHNA and CDR2 YSLEER. The ends lost 0 bases at V and 4 bases at J; junction bases unmatched: 3. This CDR3 region has 15 residues. The CDR3 nucleotides are TGCGCCAGCAGCCAAGATAGACAGGGGGTAGAGACCCAGTACTTC. Encoded protein: CASSQDRQGVETQYF.

This clonotype was recorded a few times. The rearrangement uses TRBV7-2 and TRBJ1-2, with D perhaps TRBD1 (5 bases). CDR3 size: 15 residues. Trimming removed 4 bases from V and 6 bases from J, with 18 bases in between. The germline V gene encodes CDR1 SGHTA and CDR2 FQGNSA. DNA of the CDR3: TGTGCCAGCAGCTATCAAGCAGGAGGACAAGATGGCTACACCTTC. The encoded protein is CASSYQAGGQDGYTF.

This clonotype appeared many times. The chain recombines TRBV29-1 with TRBJ1-2, with D possibly matching TRBD1 (5 bases). V lost 5 bases to trimming and J lost 3 bases, with 10 bases between them. CDR1 is SQVTM and CDR2 is ANQGSEA in the germline V gene. The CDR3 is made up of 12 amino acids. CDR3 amino acids: CSVYIGDYGYTF. In DNA, the CDR3 is TGCAGCGTTTACATAGGGGACTATGGCTACACCTTC.

Many counts were recorded for this clonotype. The rearrangement uses TRBV28 and TRBJ2-6; TRBD1 matches 7 bases. Germline values: CDR1 MDHEN, CDR2 SYDVKM. The CDR3 has 16 residues. J gave up 2 bases and V 1 base, and 2 bases lay outside the gene matches. This chain's CDR3 is CASSLSDRAGANVLTF. DNA of the CDR3: TGTGCCAGCAGTTTATCCGACAGGGCTGGGGCCAACGTCCTGACTTTC.

This clonotype occurred many times. The chain combines TRBV20-1 with TRBJ1-2; maybe TRBD1 (5 bases). Germline loops: CDR1 DFQATT, CDR2 SNEGSKA (reference sequence). V was pared by 5 bases and J by 3 bases, with 16 bases between. This CDR3 is 14 amino acids long. CDR3 in DNA: TGCAGTGCTGGTCGACAGTCTACGGACTATGGCTACACCTTC. This translates into CSAGRQSTDYGYTF.

The chain carries TRBV6-1 and TRBJ1-4; 8 positions agree with TRBD1. The CDR3 totals 16 residues. Germline lookup yields CDR1 MNHNS and CDR2 SASEGT. With 6 bases clipped from V and 5 bases from J, the junction kept 11 bases outside the gene matches. DNA for the CDR3: TGTGCCAGCAGGCACAACCCCGGGACAGGCAATGAAAAACTGTTTTTT. As protein: CASRHNPGTGNEKLFF.

This clonotype was counted ten times or more. This chain connects TRBV29-1 to TRBJ1-1; D is unclear. V was cut by 4 bases and J by 8 bases, with 20 bases left in between. This CDR3 spans 14 amino acids. Germline CDR1 is SQVTM and CDR2 is ANQGSEA. Here the CDR3 reads CSVAQAQAVLEAFF. The CDR3 DNA is TGCAGCGTTGCGCAGGCCCAAGCGGTGTTGGAAGCTTTCTTT.

The J gene is TRBJ2-3, the V gene TRBV28, with D possibly TRBD1 on 6 matching bases. Trimming took off 3 bases at V and 0 bases at J, with 13 bases between the two ends. In germline, CDR1 is MDHEN, CDR2 SYDVKM. The CDR3 is 16 amino acids. CDR3 nucleotide sequence: TGTGCCAGCAGTTTGGCAGGGGCCGGGAGCACAGATACGCAGTATTTT. Protein: CASSLAGAGSTDTQYF.

The rearrangement joins TRBV12-3 or TRBV12-4 to TRBJ2-7; possibly TRBD2 for D (5 bases). The ends were cut back, 3 bases at V and 3 bases at J, with 18 bases in the middle. This CDR3 has 16 residues. This CDR3 reads CASSFSSGGLRYEQYF. The DNA for the CDR3 is TGTGCCAGCAGTTTTTCATCCGGCGGGCTACGCTACGAGCAGTACTTC.

This clonotype has a count of ten or more. V gene TRBV4-3 combines with J gene TRBJ2-1, with a possible D match to TRBD2 (6 bases). The length of the CDR3 is 13 residues. Trimming stripped 4 bases from V and 8 bases from J, with 12 bases between. Germline-derived CDR1 and CDR2 are LGHNA and YSLEER. The CDR3 sequence: CASSPSGTHEQFF. For the CDR3, the DNA is TGCGCCAGCAGCCCTTCCGGGACTCATGAGCAGTTCTTC.

This clonotype was found many times. V gene TRBV12-3 or TRBV12-4 combines with J gene TRBJ2-7; D perhaps matches TRBD2 (6 bases). V was clipped by 7 bases and J by 5 bases, with 18 bases between them. The CDR3 loop spans 14 amino acids. CDR3 bases: TGTGCCAGCACCCTGGCGGGGATGGGCCACGAGCAGTACTTC. It is translated as CASTLAGMGHEQYF.

This clonotype was detected a few times. The rearrangement joins TRBV20-1 to TRBJ1-1; D gene ambiguous. Trimming removed 7 bases at V and 1 base at J, with 13 bases between. In germline, CDR1 is DFQATT, CDR2 SNEGSKA (reference sequence). CDR3 size: 13 residues. DNA for the CDR3: TGCAGTGTTTCCGGGCTACAGAACACTGAAGCTTTCTTT. Translated: CSVSGLQNTEAFF.

The chain links TRBV9 to TRBJ2-3; D not resolved. Germline V lookup: CDR1 SGDLS, CDR2 YYNGEE. This CDR3 is 15 amino acids long. The V end lost 0 bases, the J end lost 5 bases, and 13 bases lay between the germline ends. The CDR3: CASSVGPGQRDTQYF. The CDR3 DNA follows: TGTGCCAGCAGCGTAGGGCCTGGCCAACGAGATACGCAGTATTTT.

This chain connects TRBV12-3 or TRBV12-4 to TRBJ1-3, with 7 bases fitting TRBD1. J was trimmed by 0 bases and V by 5 bases; bases with no gene match: 4. The CDR3 covers 15 residues. The CDR3 DNA reads as TGTGCCAGCAGTCGGACAGGCCGCTCTGGAAACACCATATATTTT. Amino acids: CASSRTGRSGNTIYF.

This clonotype was counted a few times. The chain links TRBV7-9 to TRBJ1-6, with 11 nucleotides matching TRBD1. The germline V gene encodes CDR1 SEHNR and CDR2 FQNEAQ (reference sequence). The CDR3 runs 17 residues. J lost 2 bases, V lost 3 bases, and 3 bases had no gene match. The CDR3 spells CASSFGTGGPYNSPLHF. The CDR3 DNA sequence: TGTGCCAGCAGCTTTGGGACAGGGGGACCCTATAATTCACCCCTCCACTTT.

This clonotype occurred a few times. The chain recombines TRBV12-3 or TRBV12-4 with TRBJ2-2, with D unresolved. Trimming left V 3 bases short and J 7 bases short, with 6 bases between. The CDR3 spans 12 residues. This CDR3 is CASSFWDGELFF. CDR3 sequence (DNA): TGTGCCAGCAGTTTTTGGGACGGGGAGCTGTTTTTT.

This clonotype was observed a handful of times. The rearrangement uses TRBV6-6 and TRBJ1-1; TRBD1 aligns across 9 bases. CDR3 length: 15 amino acids. CDR1 is MNHNY and CDR2 is SVGAGI in the germline V gene (reference sequence). Trimming at V came to 2 bases and at J to 5 bases, leaving 6 bases not matched to a gene. In nucleotides, the CDR3 is TGTGCCAGCAGTTACACAGGGGGCAGGGATACTGAAGCTTTCTTT. Its translation is CASSYTGGRDTEAFF.

This clonotype was picked up many times. V gene TRBV11-2 combines with J gene TRBJ2-1, with D perhaps matching TRBD1 (5 bases). The CDR3 spans 17 residues. Trimming removed 5 bases from V and 2 bases from J, with 19 bases in between. The germline gives CDR1 SGHAT, CDR2 FQNNGV. The DNA for the CDR3 is TGTGCCAGCAGCCGCCTCAGTCAAGGGGCTGCCTACAATGAGCAGTTCTTC. This codes for CASSRLSQGAAYNEQFF.

The chain links TRBV5-1 to TRBJ2-5, with TRBD1 as a possible D gene (7 bases). The CDR3 runs to 15 residues. Trimming stripped 6 bases from V and 5 bases from J, with 20 bases between. Germline V gives CDR1 SGHRS, CDR2 YFSETQ. This CDR3 reads CASNSQGRRLETQYF. CDR3 bases: TGCGCCAGCAACTCACAGGGGAGGCGTTTGGAGACCCAGTACTTC.

Only a few counts were recorded for this clonotype. V gene TRBV25-1 combines with J gene TRBJ1-1, with a possible D match to TRBD1 (6 bases). The V gene lost 2 bases and the J gene lost 11 bases, with 24 bases spanning the gap. The CDR3 covers 16 residues. Germline assignment: CDR1 MGHDK and CDR2 SYGVNS. The CDR3 sequence is CASSEIPSQGLRGAFF. The CDR3 DNA follows: TGTGCCAGCAGTGAAATTCCGTCTCAGGGGCTCCGGGGGGCTTTCTTT.

This clonotype was seen only a few times. The chain's CDR3 is CASSIRGTGANVLTF. The CDR3 DNA follows: TGTGCCAGCAGCATCAGGGGGACTGGGGCCAACGTCCTGACTTTC. The chain links TRBV7-9 to TRBJ2-6; 7 bases are a match to TRBD1. Looked up from germline, CDR1 is SEHNR and CDR2 is FQNEAQ (reference sequence). V lost 5 bases, J lost 2 bases, and 3 bases stayed unmatched. CDR3 length: 15 amino acids.

This clonotype was counted between two and nine times. J is TRBJ2-7 and V is TRBV6-6; no clear D gene. Germline V lookup: CDR1 MNHNY, CDR2 SVGAGI (reference sequence). CDR3 length: 11 residues. V was trimmed by 6 bases and J by 5 bases, leaving 8 bases between them. The CDR3 bases are TGTGCCAGCAGGCTCCTTAACGAGCAGTACTTC. Translation gives CASRLLNEQYF.

This chain links TRBV20-1 with TRBJ1-6; no firm D call. Germline CDR1 DFQATT, CDR2 SNEGSKA (reference sequence). The CDR3 spans 16 residues. V was clipped by 5 bases and J by 0 bases, with 14 bases between them. The CDR3: CSAPSTLSSYNSPLHF. For the CDR3, the DNA is TGCAGTGCTCCTTCCACGCTGAGCTCCTATAATTCACCCCTCCACTTT.